The clone carrying this TCR beta chain is a singleton in its sample. Its antigen is not identified. The data belong to a study of chemoradiotherapy in HPV16-positive cancers. Study details: Two HPV16-positive patients' cells yielded candidate HPV-specific clones and common motifs.

Losses at the gene ends were 7 bases for V and 5 bases for J; bases not matched to a gene: 5. CDR3 length: 13 amino acids. CDR1 is LNHDA, CDR2 SQIVND, per germline (reference sequence). Profiling relied on immunoSEQ multiplex PCR, and the TCRdb table lists in-frame clones only, not all of them. The sample comprises roughly 2,000 clones, just under 90% of which are singletons, and about 3% rests with the top ten. Study-level results: Candidate HPV-specific clones and E7-related TCR motifs grew in tumor during treatment. Better recurrence-free survival went with HPV-responsive T-cell expansion in HPV16-positive patients.

Samples were taken several times over chemoradiotherapy. This chain joins TRBV19 and TRBJ2-1; 7 bases agree with TRBD2. This clonotype was sampled from a human donor with HPV-associated anogenital cancer. The sample in question was tumor tissue, obtained from a patient who underwent chemoradiotherapy. CDR3 DNA sequence: TGTGCCAGTACAAGCGGGAACAACAATGAGCAGTTCTTC. Protein sequence: CASTSGNNNEQFF.